The 26 T cell receptor beta chains below all came from one sample that was sequenced in a study of long-term antiretroviral therapy in people with HIV (dated by TCRdb to between 2021 and 2022). The immunoSEQ hsTCRB v3.0 assay was used at survey level resolution to sequence the TRB variable region. As stored in TCRdb, this immuneACCESS dataset retains in-frame rearrangements with V and J assigned. A fraction of the clones does not appear; measured against another copy, unresolved V genes explain less than half of the discrepancy, and the remainder lacks a known reason. The sample table lists more than 25,000 clones, approximately 93% of them with a count of one. The ten largest clones capture 5.5% to 7% of the sample. Sample: unsorted PBMCs, taken approximately 6.3 years after starting antiretroviral therapy. All receptors come from a woman in her thirties or forties with HIV.

The rearrangement links TRBV6-6 to TRBJ1-4, with a tentative D call TRBD1 (5 bases). The CDR3 is made up of 14 amino acids. The germline V gene has CDR1 MNHNY and CDR2 SVGAGI (reference sequence). Between the trimmed V and J ends, which lost 7 bases and 0 bases, there was a span of 9 bases. Here the CDR3 reads CASKRGATNEKLFF. In DNA, the CDR3 is TGTGCCAGCAAAAGAGGGGCAACTAATGAAAAACTGTTTTTT.

The chain recombines TRBV21-1 with TRBJ2-6; TRBD1 is the table's D call and was not checked against the DNA. TRBV21-1 is an annotated pseudogene. CDR3 length: 22 residues. DNA for the CDR3: TGTGCCAGCAACAATACTAAGCAGGGGGGTAGGTCGATGGGGCCTGGGGCCAACGTCCTGACTTTC. This translates into CASNNTKQGGRSMGPGANVLTF.

The rearrangement links TRBV9 to TRBJ1-2; D is ambiguous. Per the germline V gene, CDR1 is SGDLS and CDR2 is YYNGEE. The CDR3 consists of 15 residues. The V end was cut by 4 bases, the J end by 5 bases, with 18 bases between. CDR3 residues: CASSPQSGAIYGYTF. CDR3 coding DNA: TGTGCCAGCAGCCCCCAATCCGGTGCAATATATGGCTACACCTTC. The variable domain in full, completed from reference TRBV9 and TRBJ1-2, reads DSGVTQTPKHLITATGQRVTLRCSPRSGDLSVYWYQQSLDQGLQFLIQYYNGEERAKGNILERFSAQQFPDLHSELNLSSLELGDSALYFCASSPQSGAIYGYTFGSGTRLTVV.

The V and J genes are TRBV2 and TRBJ2-2, with a tentative D call TRBD1 (5 bases). V lost 7 bases, J lost 7 bases, and 13 bases lay in between. The germline CDR1 and CDR2 sequences are SNHLY and FYNNEI. The CDR3 is 13 residues long. The CDR3 spells CASKGRENGELFF. The DNA of the CDR3 is TGTGCCAGCAAAGGCAGGGAAAACGGGGAGCTGTTTTTT.

The V gene is TRBV29-1, the J gene TRBJ2-5; D unresolved. Trimming took off 4 bases at V and 3 bases at J, with 12 bases between the two ends. The CDR3 sequence is 13 residues long. Germline V gene data show CDR1 as SQVTM and CDR2 as ANQGSEA. CDR3 sequence: CSVGWSAKETQYF. As DNA, the CDR3 is TGCAGCGTTGGTTGGTCAGCTAAAGAGACCCAGTACTTC.

The chain recombines TRBV5-6 with TRBJ2-1, with 14 positions matching TRBD2. The CDR3 has 17 amino acids. Germline V gene data show CDR1 as SGHDT and CDR2 as YYEEEE. J was trimmed by 8 bases and V by 4 bases; bases with no gene match: 11. The chain's CDR3 is CASSPGLAGAAMDEQFF. For the CDR3, the DNA is TGTGCCAGCAGCCCGGGACTAGCGGGGGCCGCTATGGATGAGCAGTTCTTC.

The chain carries TRBV5-4 and TRBJ2-7; tentative D call: TRBD2 (5 bases). In germline, CDR1 is SGHNT, CDR2 YYREEE (reference sequence). The CDR3 is made up of 13 amino acids. With 0 bases removed from V and 7 bases from J, the gap between germline ends came to 11 bases. CDR3 in DNA: TGTGCCAGCAGCTTGGGACGACCGGGAGAGCAGTACTTC. Residues: CASSLGRPGEQYF.

The chain joins TRBV27 to TRBJ1-2, with unresolved D. Trimming pared 3 bases from V and 3 bases from J, leaving 11 bases between. The CDR3 has 14 residues. Per germline, CDR1 MNHEY and CDR2 SMNVEV (reference sequence). The CDR3 DNA sequence: TGTGCCAGCAGTTTGAGGGCTGAGGACTATGGCTACACCTTC. Its protein is CASSLRAEDYGYTF.

DNA of the CDR3: TGTGCCAGCAGCTTAGTTGGGGCAGGCGAAGCTTTCTTT. Residues: CASSLVGAGEAFF. This chain uses TRBV7-9 with TRBJ1-1; possibly TRBD1 for D (5 bases). Trimming removed 1 base at V and 8 bases at J, with 11 bases between. CDR3 length: 13 residues. Looked up from germline, CDR1 is SEHNR and CDR2 is FQNEAQ (reference sequence). Full variable domain (missing parts from reference TRBV7-9 and TRBJ1-1): DTGVSQNPRHKITKRGQNVTFRCDPISEHNRLYWYRQTLGQGPEFLTYFQNEAQLEKSRLLSDRFSAERPKGSFSTLEIQRTEQGDSAMYLCASSLVGAGEAFFGQGTRLTVV.

This clone was recorded only once. The V gene is TRBV19, the J gene TRBJ2-7; D could derive from TRBD1 or TRBD2 (5 bases each). The CDR3 is made up of 11 amino acids. V lost 3 bases and J 5 bases, leaving 5 bases between the germline ends. Germline V CDR1 and CDR2: LNHDA, SQIVND (reference sequence). CDR3 DNA sequence: TGTGCCAGTAGTATGGGGGACGAGCAGTACTTC. Its translation: CASSMGDEQYF.

In DNA form, the CDR3 reads TGCGCCAGCAGCCACGAAGGGGACATGGACAATGAGCAGTTCTTC. Its protein is CASSHEGDMDNEQFF. The chain recombines TRBV4-1 with TRBJ2-1; D may be TRBD1 (6 bases). The CDR3 spans 15 residues. Deletions cut 3 bases from V and 5 bases from J, with 14 bases between. Germline CDR1 reads MGHRA; CDR2 reads YSYEKL.

This chain uses TRBV12-5 with TRBJ1-6; D call uncertain. Trimming shortened V by 1 base and J by 3 bases, and 19 bases separated the two germline ends. This CDR3 has 19 residues. CDR1 is LGHNT, CDR2 FRNRAP, per germline. CDR3 DNA: TGTGCTAGTGGTTTGGCACCTTCCCCTAGCGGCGACTATAATTCACCCCTCCACTTT. Protein sequence: CASGLAPSPSGDYNSPLHF.

This chain uses TRBV5-8 with TRBJ2-3, with TRBD2 identical over 8 bases. The germline CDR1 and CDR2 sequences are SGHTS and YDEGEE. After removal of 3 bases from V and 7 bases from J, the junction contained 10 bases not matched to a gene. The CDR3 loop spans 15 amino acids. The CDR3 nucleotides are TGTGCCAGCAGCTGGGGCGGGGGGCCCGGGTATACGCAGTATTTT. As protein: CASSWGGGPGYTQYF. Full variable domain (missing parts from reference TRBV5-8 and TRBJ2-3): EAGVTQSPTHLIKTRGQQATLRCSPISGHTSVYWYQQALGLGLQFLLWYDEGEERNRGNFPPRFSGRQFPNYSSELNVNALELEDSALYLCASSWGGGPGYTQYFGPGTRLTVL.

The genes are TRBV2 and TRBJ1-1; D is undetermined. The CDR3 runs to 14 residues. The ends were cut back, 4 bases at V and 6 bases at J, with 15 bases in the middle. Germline V gives CDR1 SNHLY, CDR2 FYNNEI. CDR3 DNA: TGTGCCAGCAGTGTAGTCGCCCGCTCCCCTGAAGCTTTCTTT. Encoded protein: CASSVVARSPEAFF.

On this clone: Other nucleotide sequences in the sample specify the same CDR3. The chain combines TRBV5-1 with TRBJ1-1; the match to TRBD1 covers 8 bases. Trimming at V came to 0 bases and at J to 2 bases, leaving 0 bases not matched to a gene. CDR1 and CDR2 (germline): SGHRS, YFSETQ. The CDR3 loop spans 14 amino acids. The DNA for the CDR3 is TGCGCCAGCAGCTTGGCAGGGGGCAACACTGAAGCTTTCTTT. This sequence encodes CASSLAGGNTEAFF.

This clone was found once. The V and J genes are TRBV11-2 and TRBJ2-7; 12 bases map to TRBD2. With 0 bases clipped from V and 7 bases from J, the junction kept 7 bases outside the gene matches. Per the germline V gene, CDR1 is SGHAT and CDR2 is FQNNGV. The CDR3 totals 16 residues. CDR3 nucleotides: TGTGCCAGCAGCTTAGAGGCTAGCGGGGGGGCAGATGAGCAGTACTTC. Residues: CASSLEASGGADEQYF.

J is TRBJ2-6 and V is TRBV5-1; D may be TRBD1 (6 bases). CDR3 size: 18 residues. The germline V gene encodes CDR1 SGHRS and CDR2 YFSETQ. Between the trimmed V and J ends, which lost 0 bases and 1 base, there was a span of 14 bases. The CDR3 nucleotides read TGCGCCAGCAGCTTGGAAGGACAGTTAGCTTCTGGGGCCAACGTCCTGACTTTC. Amino acids: CASSLEGQLASGANVLTF. Looking up the rest from reference TRBV5-1 and TRBJ2-6 gives the full variable domain: KAGVTQTPRYLIKTRGQQVTLSCSPISGHRSVSWYQQTPGQGLQFLFEYFSETQRNKGNFPGRFSGRQFSNSRSEMNVSTLELGDSALYLCASSLEGQLASGANVLTFGAGSRLTVL.

The chain combines TRBV19 with TRBJ2-5; no clear D. The germline CDR1 and CDR2 sequences are LNHDA and SQIVND (reference sequence). The CDR3 is 15 amino acids. V lost 1 base, J lost 0 bases, and 9 bases lay in between. Here the CDR3 DNA reads TGTGCCAGTAGTATAGGAGTTCAGTACCAAGAGACCCAGTACTTC. Its protein is CASSIGVQYQETQYF.

The chain recombines TRBV15 with TRBJ2-1; TRBD2 aligns across 8 bases. Germline V CDR1 and CDR2: LNHNV, YYDKDF (reference sequence). This CDR3 has 15 residues. J was trimmed by 2 bases and V by 2 bases; bases with no gene match: 2. As DNA, the CDR3 is TGTGCCACCAGCAGAAGCGGGGGTGCCTACAATGAGCAGTTCTTC. Its protein is CATSRSGGAYNEQFF.

The chain has TRBV5-1 and TRBJ1-1, with unresolved D. The CDR3 extends over 13 amino acids. Germline values: CDR1 SGHRS, CDR2 YFSETQ. Trimming stripped 7 bases from V and 4 bases from J, with 14 bases between. Here the CDR3 reads CASSLGWGTEAFF. The CDR3 bases are TGCGCCAGCTCCTTGGGTTGGGGCACTGAAGCTTTCTTT.

The chain uses TRBV5-4 and TRBJ2-5, with a tentative D call TRBD1 (6 bases). The germline gives CDR1 SGHNT, CDR2 YYREEE (reference sequence). This CDR3 region has 14 residues. V was shortened by 0 bases and J by 5 bases, with 11 bases between the two germline ends. CDR3 nucleotide sequence: TGTGCCAGCAGCTTGGCAGGGGCTCGGGAGACCCAGTACTTC. Translating gives CASSLAGARETQYF.

This clone was seen a single time. V and J are TRBV6-6 and TRBJ1-5; 7 nucleotides agree with TRBD1. After removal of 4 bases from V and 4 bases from J, the junction contained 7 bases not matched to a gene. The length of the CDR3 is 15 residues. The germline V gene encodes CDR1 MNHNY and CDR2 SVGAGI (reference sequence). In DNA form, the CDR3 reads TGTGCCAGCAGTTTGGAAGGGGGCGAAAATCAGCCCCAGCATTTT. Its protein is CASSLEGGENQPQHF.

The chain recombines TRBV30 with TRBJ2-5; D remains ambiguous. CDR1 and CDR2 (germline): GTSNPN, SVGIG (reference sequence). The CDR3 extends over 12 amino acids. Trimming stripped 4 bases from V and 2 bases from J, with 8 bases between. CDR3 sequence: CAWTTGQETQYF. The CDR3 nucleotides are TGTGCCTGGACAACTGGGCAAGAGACCCAGTACTTC.

In this sample, this clone turned up once. The gene calls are TRBV30 and TRBJ2-3, with a weak D call TRBD2 (6 bases). The ends were cut back, 8 bases at V and 5 bases at J, with 14 bases in the middle. The CDR3 runs 12 residues. Looked up from germline, CDR1 is GTSNPN and CDR2 is SVGIG (reference sequence). This CDR3 is CASSGSGDTQYF. As DNA, the CDR3 is TGTGCCAGCAGCGGGTCTGGAGATACGCAGTATTTT. Full variable domain (remainder filled in from reference TRBV30 and TRBJ2-3): SQTIHQWPATLVQPVGSPLSLECTVEGTSNPNLYWYRQAAGRGLQLLFYSVGIGQISSEVPQNLSASRPQDRQFILSSKKLLLSDSGFYLCASSGSGDTQYFGPGTRLTVL.

The sample holds one count of this clone. The chain joins TRBV7-2 to TRBJ1-1; the D is unclear. V was cut by 0 bases and J by 4 bases, with 9 bases left in between. CDR3 length equals 14 residues. CDR1 and CDR2 from the germline V gene are SGHTA and FQGNSA. The CDR3 DNA reads as TGTGCCAGCAGCTTAGCAGGGATGGGCACTGAAGCTTTCTTT. Translation: CASSLAGMGTEAFF.

This rearrangement joins TRBV19 to TRBJ2-3; the match to TRBD1 covers 7 bases. The CDR3 length is 14 residues. Trimming took 5 bases from V and 2 from J; bases not matched to a gene: 4. The V gene's germline CDR1 is LNHDA and CDR2 SQIVND (reference sequence). CDR3 sequence (DNA): TGTGCCAGTAGTTGGGACAGCTCCACAGATACGCAGTATTTT. Its protein product is CASSWDSSTDTQYF.